The present T cell receptor (beta chain) was sequenced within a study of spatial heterogeneity in lung cancer. Overall study: Detection of beta-chain sequences consistently exceeded that of alpha-chain sequences. Whole-study findings and limits: Ubiquitous expanded tumor TCRs appeared in blood more at resection than follow-up.

Comment on this clonotype: Antigen specificity is unknown.

CDR1 is SGHTA and CDR2 is FQGNSA in the germline V gene. Trimming left V 3 bases short and J 14 bases short, with 17 bases between. CDR3 length: 14 amino acids. Specified time point: sample taken at primary tumor resection. Unsorted tumor, nontumor lung tissue or cryopreserved PBMC supplied the whole RNA. The roughly 68 donors had untreated early-stage non-small cell lung cancer. Each TCR cDNA molecule bore a unique molecular identifier. TCRdb analysed the 5' RACE reads with MiXCR anew, one entry per CDR3 protein. Among about 75,000 distinct CDR3 sequences, about 14% were seen once, and the ten largest hold about 7.1%.

The rearrangement joins TRBV7-2 to TRBJ1-6, with D perhaps matching TRBD1 (5 bases). The receptor was derived from a male donor with early-stage non-small cell lung cancer. The sample in question was PBMCs, obtained at surgery. The CDR3 region has the DNA TGTGCCAGCAGCTTTGTGAGGGACTTTTTGACCCTCCACTTT. Its translation: CASSFVRDFLTLHF.